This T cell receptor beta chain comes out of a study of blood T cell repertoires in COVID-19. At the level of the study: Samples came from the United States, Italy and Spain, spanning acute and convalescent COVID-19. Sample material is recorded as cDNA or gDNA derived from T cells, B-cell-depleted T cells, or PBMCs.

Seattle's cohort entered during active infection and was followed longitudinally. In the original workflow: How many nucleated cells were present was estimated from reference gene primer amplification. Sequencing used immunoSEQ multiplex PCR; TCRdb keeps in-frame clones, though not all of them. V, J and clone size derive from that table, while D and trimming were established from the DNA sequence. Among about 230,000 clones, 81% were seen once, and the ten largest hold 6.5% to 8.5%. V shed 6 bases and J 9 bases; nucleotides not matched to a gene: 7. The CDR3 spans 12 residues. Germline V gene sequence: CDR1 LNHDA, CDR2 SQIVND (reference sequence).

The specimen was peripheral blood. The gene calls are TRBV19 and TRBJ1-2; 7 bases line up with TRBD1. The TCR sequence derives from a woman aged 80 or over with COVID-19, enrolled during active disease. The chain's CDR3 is CASSRDSYRYTF. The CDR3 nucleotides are TGTGCCAGTAGCCGGGACAGTTATCGCTACACCTTC.